The clone carrying this TCR beta chain was observed a few times. Its antigen is unknown. This sample was included in a study of identical twins. TCRdb ran MiXCR on the 5' RACE reads and lists one entry per CDR3 protein. In the table there are roughly 720,000 distinct CDR3 sequences, roughly 20% of which are singletons. Germline-derived CDR1 and CDR2 are SEHNR and FQNEAQ (reference sequence). V lost 5 bases, J lost 7 bases, and 11 bases lay in between. The CDR3 spans 12 residues. Study-level results: Beta out-of-frame twin sharing showed a weaker excess. Beta clonotypes that were abundant in cord blood contained fewer insertions, a pattern absent from memory repertoires.

Each donor (without exception) was a healthy Caucasian. The sample was also linked to a second study, of T cells expressing NK-cell markers. As that study records: The study left the HCMV specificity of expanded NKG2C+ T cell clones unresolved.

The V call is TRBV7-9, the J call TRBJ1-2, with D uncertain. The sequence was obtained from a woman between 18 and 30 years old in good health. Sequenced sample: PBMCs. As DNA, the CDR3 is TGTGCCAGCAGCCGGGAAATACGTGGCTACACCTTC. This encodes CASSREIRGYTF.